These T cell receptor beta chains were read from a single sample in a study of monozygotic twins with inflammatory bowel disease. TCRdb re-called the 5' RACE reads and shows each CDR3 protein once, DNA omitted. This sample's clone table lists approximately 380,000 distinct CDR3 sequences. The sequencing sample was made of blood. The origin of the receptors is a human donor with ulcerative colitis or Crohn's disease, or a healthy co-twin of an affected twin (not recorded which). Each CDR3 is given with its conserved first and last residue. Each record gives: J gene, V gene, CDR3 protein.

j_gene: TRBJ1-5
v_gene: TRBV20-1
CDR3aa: CSAIGGGTDQPQHF

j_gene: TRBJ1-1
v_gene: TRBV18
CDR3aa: CASSPPRGANTEAFF

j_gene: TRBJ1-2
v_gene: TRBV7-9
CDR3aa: CASSLGLGDTTYGYTF

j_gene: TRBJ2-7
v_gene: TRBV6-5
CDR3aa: CASRNRGGYEQYF

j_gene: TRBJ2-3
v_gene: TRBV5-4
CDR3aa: CASSLEQLSTDTQYF

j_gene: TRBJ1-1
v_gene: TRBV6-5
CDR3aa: CASSYSRREGQAFF

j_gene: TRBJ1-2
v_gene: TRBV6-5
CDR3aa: CASSNGQGAVYGYTF

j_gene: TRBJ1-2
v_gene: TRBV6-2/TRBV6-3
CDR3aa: CASSYSARGRVYGYTF

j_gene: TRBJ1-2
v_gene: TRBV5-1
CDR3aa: CAGSTGGVNYGYTF

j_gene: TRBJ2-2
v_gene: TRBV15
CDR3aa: CATSGGSWNTGELFF

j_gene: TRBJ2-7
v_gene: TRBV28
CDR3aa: CASSGVYEQYF

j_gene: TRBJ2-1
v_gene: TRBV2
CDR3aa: CASSELGTGTYNEQFF

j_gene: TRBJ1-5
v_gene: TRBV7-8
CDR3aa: CASSPRQGGSNQPQHF

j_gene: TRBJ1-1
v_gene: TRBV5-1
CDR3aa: CASSLVLQSNTEAFF